The clone carrying this TCR beta chain has a count of ten or more. V dropped 4 bases and J dropped 3; count of bases not matched to a gene: 6. Germline assignment: CDR1 SGHRS and CDR2 YFSETQ. There are 14 residues in the CDR3. This sample is part of a study of T-cell reconstitution after alpha-beta-depleted transplantation in children. Preparation of the TCRbeta library was carried out with unique molecular identifiers. TCRdb reprocessed the PCR reads with MiXCR, giving one entry per CDR3 protein. Among a few hundred thousand distinct CDR3 sequences listed, 43% were seen once. The sample was PBMCs, taken before TCRalphabeta/CD19-depleted stem cell transplant. The origin of this receptor is a girl aged 2 to 9 with aplastic anemia, due to receive a stem cell transplant. This chain connects TRBV5-1 to TRBJ1-2; 7 bases are a match to TRBD1. This CDR3 is CASSRGGGDYGYTF. CDR3 nucleotides: TGCGCCAGCAGCAGAGGAGGGGGCGACTATGGCTACACCTTC.